Below are 7 T cell receptor beta chains sequenced from a single sample in a study of blood T cell repertoires in COVID-19. The table came from immunoSEQ multiplex PCR; TCRdb's copy has only in-frame clones and leaves some out. The repertoire has some 380,000 clones, roughly 90% of them found once; the top ten carry 5% to 8.5%. The sample consisted of peripheral blood. Receptor source: a man in his late teens or twenties with active or convalescent COVID-19.

The chain employs TRBV20-1 and TRBJ1-5; 9 nucleotides match TRBD1. CDR3 size: 17 residues. V was pared by 3 bases and J by 1 base, with 10 bases of the junction left unmatched. CDR1 DFQATT and CDR2 SNEGSKA come from the germline V gene (reference sequence). The CDR3 sequence is CSASPGQGYQSNQPQHF. The CDR3 region has the DNA TGCAGTGCTAGTCCGGGACAGGGATATCAAAGCAATCAGCCCCAGCATTTT.

The chain has TRBV11-1 and TRBJ1-1, with 12 bases lining up with TRBD1. The V segment lost 5 bases and the J segment 3 bases; nucleotides outside the gene matches: 7. CDR1 and CDR2 from the germline V gene are SGHAT and FQDESV (reference sequence). The CDR3 sequence is 16 residues long. The CDR3 loop reads CASSDWDRGQYTEAFF. CDR3 nucleotides: TGTGCCAGCAGCGATTGGGACAGGGGGCAGTACACTGAAGCTTTCTTT.

This sequence joins TRBV5-1 and TRBJ2-7; 10 bases map to TRBD1. This CDR3 region has 17 residues. Germline V lookup: CDR1 SGHRS, CDR2 YFSETQ. V lost 5 bases and J lost 5; bases outside the gene matches: 16. Here the CDR3 DNA reads TGCGCCAGCAGTTTTGCTGGCTGGGGGACAGGGGTCGACGAGCAGTACTTC. Its translation is CASSFAGWGTGVDEQYF.

The rearrangement joins TRBV27 to TRBJ1-1; maybe TRBD1 (5 bases). Between the trimmed V and J ends, which lost 2 bases and 1 base, there was a span of 11 bases. Germline CDR1 reads MNHEY; CDR2 reads SMNVEV (reference sequence). CDR3 length equals 15 residues. The CDR3 protein is CASSLRQGGNTEAFF. The DNA of the CDR3 is TGTGCCAGCAGTTTACGTCAGGGCGGGAACACTGAAGCTTTCTTT.

This chain joins TRBV6-1 and TRBJ2-7; D is possibly TRBD1 (6 bases). Germline-derived CDR1 and CDR2 are MNHNS and SASEGT. V lost 3 bases and J lost 3, with 6 bases in between. The CDR3 runs to 12 residues. CDR3 DNA: TGTGCCAGCAGTGAGACAGGCTACGAGCAGTACTTC. Its translation is CASSETGYEQYF.

This clone came up once. The chain is built from TRBV7-9 and TRBJ2-7; possible D gene TRBD2, 10 bases. Trimming stripped 5 bases from V and 7 bases from J, with 30 bases between. CDR1 and CDR2 (germline): SEHNR, FQNEAQ (reference sequence). This CDR3 region has 18 residues. CDR3 residues: CASSTGQGKREGLREQYF. DNA for the CDR3: TGTGCCAGCAGCACAGGACAGGGGAAGCGGGAGGGTTTGAGGGAGCAGTACTTC. Filled out from reference TRBV7-9 and TRBJ2-7, the complete variable domain reads DTGVSQNPRHKITKRGQNVTFRCDPISEHNRLYWYRQTLGQGPEFLTYFQNEAQLEKSRLLSDRFSAERPKGSFSTLEIQRTEQGDSAMYLCASSTGQGKREGLREQYFGPGTRLTVT.

In this sample, this clone turned up once. This chain uses TRBV7-4 with TRBJ2-7, with D possibly matching TRBD1 (6 bases). Germline values: CDR1 SGHVT, CDR2 SQSDAQ. The V end was cut by 8 bases, the J end by 5 bases, with 16 bases between. The CDR3 length is 13 residues. The DNA for the CDR3 is TGTGCCAGCCATCCGATTACAGGGCACGAGCAGTACTTC. Amino acid sequence: CASHPITGHEQYF.